This paragraph reports one T cell receptor (beta chain). The CDR3 consists of 15 residues. The V gene's germline CDR1 is SGHRS and CDR2 YFSETQ. V lost 4 bases and J lost 8; bases outside the gene matches: 10. Generated by immunoSEQ multiplex PCR, the TCRdb table keeps only in-frame clones and is missing some. This table has 130,000 or so clones, over 60% appearing once. This sample was taken from a study of blood T cell repertoires in COVID-19. Study-wide background: Italy, Spain and the United States were the sources of the convalescent and acute COVID-19 samples. Sources were T cells, B-cell-depleted T cells, or PBMCs; the material itself was cDNA or gDNA.

Sample: peripheral blood. V is TRBV5-1 and J is TRBJ2-1, with 9 bases aligning to TRBD1. The clonotype was recovered from a man in his fifties with acute or convalescent COVID-19. CDR3 sequence reads: CASSPGTGRSDEQFF. The CDR3 coding sequence is TGCGCCAGCAGCCCCGGGACAGGGAGGTCCGATGAGCAGTTCTTC.